This T cell receptor beta chain stems from a study of cytomegalovirus exposure and HLA in healthy donors. Per the germline V gene, CDR1 is SNHLY and CDR2 is FYNNEI. The V end was cut by 2 bases, the J end by 3 bases, with 7 bases between. This CDR3 comprises 13 residues. Whole-study findings and limits: Apparent HLA restriction characterized most CMV-associated TCR beta chains in a later analysis. CMV serostatus was the only recorded immune exposure for donors.

With 60 Vbeta and 13 Jbeta primers, the PCR was carried out. Clones were sequenced by immunoSEQ multiplex PCR, and TCRdb holds only the in-frame ones, with some missing. The sample lists under 300,000 clones, 81% occurring once. Details on this clone: Its antigen is undetermined.

The sequenced sample consisted of PBMCs. This TCR came from a woman aged 55-75 years in good health and CMV-seropositive. The rearrangement links TRBV2 to TRBJ1-2; D is ambiguous. The CDR3 region is CASSETSYYGYTF. The CDR3 DNA sequence: TGTGCCAGCAGTGAAACATCCTACTATGGCTACACCTTC.